This T cell receptor (beta chain) was captured by sequencing in a study of T cell repertoires in cytomegalovirus infection. Whole-study context: The study used recently identified HLA-C-restricted and well-studied HLA-B-restricted CMV epitopes. Public TCR beta signatures were indicative of both CMV infection and a matching HLA type.

TCRdb reprocessed the reads via MiXCR and lists one record per CDR3 protein. Seen here are a few hundred thousand distinct CDR3 sequences, roughly 21% observed once, and the top ten hold about 21%. Only a few counts were recorded for this clonotype. Its antigen is as yet unknown. Study-level results: Frequencies of public TCR beta families were cumulated, and this identified carriers of CMV plus the relevant HLA. HLA-C-restricted CMV-specific TCR beta clonotypes were dominant in the ex vivo response.

The ends were cut back, 5 bases at V and 6 bases at J, with 22 bases in the middle. There are 16 residues in the CDR3. CDR1 is SGHVS, CDR2 FQNEAQ, per germline. The source of this sequence is a human donor in good health (CMV status not recorded). Some clones in this sample may be carry-over from other donors' samples. The chain has TRBV7-8 and TRBJ1-1; possibly TRBD1 for D (5 bases). The specimen comprised cultured PBMCs, sampled from culture after CMV antigen stimulation. CDR3 in amino acids: CASSRTERGYLSEAFF. The CDR3 region has the DNA TGTGCCAGCAGCCGAACAGAAAGGGGATATTTGTCTGAAGCTTTCTTT.